This T cell receptor (beta chain) is drawn from a study of blood T cell repertoires in COVID-19. Concerning this clone itself: Other DNA variants within this sample encode the same CDR3.

Clinical history as reported by participants underpinned cohort assignment. Sequencing used immunoSEQ multiplex PCR; TCRdb keeps in-frame clones, though not all of them. Among 300,000 to 500,000 clones, approximately 87% were seen once, and the ten largest hold approximately 0.96%. J gave up 5 bases and V 2 bases, and 6 bases lay outside the gene matches. Germline CDR1 LGHDT, CDR2 YNNKEL (reference sequence). This CDR3 is built from 16 residues. V usage is TRBV3-1 (or the pseudogene TRBV3-2) and J usage is TRBJ2-3; TRBD2 aligns across 11 bases. The sample taken for sequencing was PBMCs or T cells enriched from blood (not recorded which). The sequence was collected from a woman in her twenties or thirties with acute COVID-19. The CDR3 spells CASSQTSGGRGDTQYF. In nucleotides, the CDR3 is TGTGCCAGCAGCCAAACTAGCGGGGGCCGGGGAGATACGCAGTATTTT.